These 20 T cell receptor beta chains were sequenced from one sample in a study of cytomegalovirus exposure and HLA in healthy donors listed by TCRdb under 2017. The library came from the immunoSEQ multiplex PCR assay. A mixture of 60 forward primers for TCR Vbeta segments and 13 reverse primers for TCR Jbeta segments was used in the multiplex PCR. Entries here come from immuneACCESS through TCRdb and include only in-frame sequences with V and J called. Some clones fail to appear in such tables; in the studies checked, an unresolved V gene covers under half of the shortfall, and the cause of the remainder is unknown. This sample comprises around 130,000 clones, about three quarters of them detected only once. The top ten clones comprise 6.6% of the sample. Sequenced sample: PBMCs. Receptors originate from a man aged 35 to 55 in good health and CMV-seropositive.

The rearrangement uses TRBV9 and TRBJ1-6; tentatively, D is TRBD1 (6 bases). V was trimmed by 2 bases and J by 7 bases, leaving 10 bases between them. CDR1 is SGDLS and CDR2 is YYNGEE in the germline V gene. The CDR3 consists of 14 residues. In DNA, the CDR3 is TGTGCCAGCAGCGTGCAGGGGCCGAATTCACCCCTCCACTTT. It encodes CASSVQGPNSPLHF. The variable domain in full, completed from reference TRBV9 and TRBJ1-6, reads DSGVTQTPKHLITATGQRVTLRCSPRSGDLSVYWYQQSLDQGLQFLIQYYNGEERAKGNILERFSAQQFPDLHSELNLSSLELGDSALYFCASSVQGPNSPLHFGNGTRLTVT.

This chain uses TRBV5-1 with TRBJ1-1, with D possibly matching TRBD1 (6 bases). The CDR3 is 16 residues long. V gave up 0 bases and J gave up 3 bases, with 15 bases separating them. Germline V gene lookup returns CDR1 SGHRS and CDR2 YFSETQ. CDR3 region: CASSLDREGYDTEAFF. In DNA form, the CDR3 reads TGCGCCAGCAGCTTGGACAGGGAGGGTTACGACACTGAAGCTTTCTTT.

This rearrangement joins TRBV19 to TRBJ2-7; 7 nucleotides agree with TRBD1. The J segment lost 1 base and the V segment lost 1 base, leaving 4 bases of the junction unmatched. Per the germline V gene, CDR1 is LNHDA and CDR2 is SQIVND (reference sequence). The CDR3 runs 15 residues. The CDR3 DNA follows: TGTGCCAGTAGTATAGGTACAGGGGTTTCCTACGAGCAGTACTTC. Translating gives CASSIGTGVSYEQYF.

This clone has more than one count but fewer than ten. The chain links TRBV23-1 to TRBJ2-5, with TRBD2 matching 7 bases. Matching the DNA end better, TRBJ2-7 makes the J call doubtful. TRBV23-1 is flagged as an ORF with uncertain function. The CDR3 sequence is 15 residues long. CDR3 residues: CASSQSKAGIYEQYF. The CDR3 region has the DNA TGCGCCAGCAGTCAATCGAAAGCGGGGATCTACGAGCAGTACTTC.

CDR3 coding DNA: TGTGCCAGCAGCTCGCAGAACCCAGGGACTGAAGCTTTCTTT. This translates into CASSSQNPGTEAFF. The chain recombines TRBV7-9 with TRBJ1-1, with D possibly matching TRBD1 (5 bases). The CDR3 totals 14 residues. Germline lookup yields CDR1 SEHNR and CDR2 FQNEAQ (reference sequence). V was cut by 4 bases and J by 5 bases, with 14 bases left in between.

The chain employs TRBV6-4 and TRBJ1-2; D is unclear. The CDR3 loop spans 17 amino acids. Germline CDR1 and CDR2: MRHNA and SNTAGT. Between the trimmed V and J ends, which lost 5 bases and 6 bases, there was a span of 25 bases. The CDR3 DNA follows: TGTGCCAGCAGTTTTCGGGTTTCGGGAGACGGAGACGATGGCTACACCTTC. Residues: CASSFRVSGDGDDGYTF.

Only a few counts were recorded for this clone. This chain joins TRBV5-1 and TRBJ1-1, with TRBD1 matching over 7 bases. The germline CDR1 and CDR2 sequences are SGHRS and YFSETQ. The junction had 3 bases not matched to a gene; V was cut back by 0 bases and J by 4 bases. The CDR3 has 14 amino acids. The chain's CDR3 is CASSLEGGPTEAFF. The CDR3 nucleotides read TGCGCCAGCAGCTTGGAAGGGGGCCCCACTGAAGCTTTCTTT.

V gene TRBV6-5 combines with J gene TRBJ2-7; 9 bases align to TRBD1. The CDR3 consists of 14 residues. V lost 5 bases, J lost 4 bases, and 6 bases stayed unmatched. Germline V gene data show CDR1 as MNHEY and CDR2 as SVGAGI. The CDR3, as DNA: TGTGCCAGCAGTCTCTGGGACAGGGCGTACGAGCAGTACTTC. Amino acid sequence: CASSLWDRAYEQYF.

This rearrangement joins TRBV12-5 to TRBJ1-6; TRBD1 aligns across 7 bases. After removal of 6 bases from V and 6 bases from J, the junction contained 5 bases not matched to a gene. CDR1 LGHNT and CDR2 FRNRAP come from the germline V gene. The CDR3 length is 14 residues. CDR3 region: CASGSQGVNSPLHF. The CDR3 DNA sequence: TGTGCTAGTGGCTCCCAGGGGGTTAATTCACCCCTCCACTTT.

This clone was picked up a small number of times. CDR3: CASSGSSTGELFF. The CDR3 DNA follows: TGTGCCAGTAGCGGGAGTAGCACCGGGGAGCTGTTTTTT. The V gene is TRBV11-2, the J gene TRBJ2-2; 9 bases fit TRBD2. V lost 9 bases to trimming and J lost 4 bases; unmatched junction nucleotides: 3. Germline CDR1 SGHAT, CDR2 FQNNGV. The CDR3 extends over 13 amino acids. Looking up the rest from reference TRBV11-2 and TRBJ2-2 gives the full variable domain: EAGVAQSPRYKIIEKRQSVAFWCNPISGHATLYWYQQILGQGPKLLIQFQNNGVVDDSQLPKDRFSAERLKGVDSTLKIQPAKLEDSAVYLCASSGSSTGELFFGEGSRLTVL.

The genes are TRBV4-1 and TRBJ2-1, with a tentative D call TRBD2 (6 bases). Germline CDR1 reads MGHRA; CDR2 reads YSYEKL. The ends were cut back, 0 bases at V and 2 bases at J, with 11 bases in the middle. The CDR3 contains 16 residues. CDR3 nucleotides: TGCGCCAGCAGCCAAGAACGGGGGTCAACCTACAATGAGCAGTTCTTC. Its translation is CASSQERGSTYNEQFF.

This clone was detected a few times. The chain carries TRBV5-6 and TRBJ2-1, with 11 positions matching TRBD2. This CDR3 has 19 amino acids. CDR1 SGHDT and CDR2 YYEEEE come from the germline V gene. V lost 4 bases to trimming and J lost 2 bases; unmatched junction nucleotides: 14. The CDR3: CASSRLWNSGGAAYNEQFF. CDR3 sequence (DNA): TGTGCCAGCAGCAGACTATGGAATAGCGGGGGGGCGGCCTACAATGAGCAGTTCTTC.

This chain connects TRBV6-4 to TRBJ2-7, with D maybe TRBD1 (6 bases). Germline assignment: CDR1 MRHNA and CDR2 SNTAGT. V lost 7 bases to trimming and J lost 3 bases, with 16 bases between them. The CDR3 runs to 14 residues. CDR3 bases: TGTGCCAGCATGGTCCTTGGACAGTACTACGAGCAGTACTTC. Protein: CASMVLGQYYEQYF.

The chain carries TRBV25-1 and TRBJ2-4; 7 bases agree with TRBD1. V dropped 2 bases and J dropped 5; count of bases not matched to a gene: 9. In germline, CDR1 is MGHDK, CDR2 SYGVNS. The CDR3 is 16 residues long. This CDR3 is CASSESLTGTENIQYF. The CDR3 region has the DNA TGTGCCAGCAGTGAAAGCTTGACAGGGACCGAAAACATTCAGTACTTC. The full variable domain, its missing parts supplied by reference TRBV25-1 and TRBJ2-4, is EADIYQTPRYLVIGTGKKITLECSQTMGHDKMYWYQQDPGMELHLIHYSYGVNSTEKGDLSSESTVSRIRTEHFPLTLESARPSHTSQYLCASSESLTGTENIQYFGAGTRLSVL.

V and J are TRBV19 and TRBJ1-5, with a possible D match to TRBD1 (6 bases). CDR3 length equals 13 residues. Per the germline V gene, CDR1 is LNHDA and CDR2 is SQIVND (reference sequence). Trimming cost V 6 bases and J 10 bases, with 16 bases left between them. CDR3 in DNA: TGTGCCAGTAGAACCGACCGGGACACACCCCAGCATTTT. It yields the protein CASRTDRDTPQHF.

This clone was seen a few times. The V and J genes are TRBV6-1 and TRBJ1-4, with D perhaps TRBD1 (6 bases). V shed 7 bases and J shed 4 bases, with 10 bases lying between them. The length of the CDR3 is 13 residues. Germline lookup yields CDR1 MNHNS and CDR2 SASEGT. CDR3 residues: CASKGRGNEKLFF. The CDR3 DNA follows: TGTGCCAGCAAAGGCAGGGGTAATGAAAAACTGTTTTTT.

This clone was detected only once. This chain uses TRBV18 with TRBJ2-2, with TRBD1 matching over 7 bases. V gave up 2 bases and J gave up 0 bases; unmatched junction bases: 3. The germline gives CDR1 KGHSH, CDR2 LQKENI. The CDR3 has 16 residues. The CDR3 coding sequence is TGTGCCAGCTCACCAGGGACAGCAACGAACACCGGGGAGCTGTTTTTT. Amino acid sequence: CASSPGTATNTGELFF.

This sequence joins TRBV5-8 and TRBJ2-7; the D gene is possibly TRBD2 (5 bases). Trimming removed 4 bases from V and 4 bases from J, with 18 bases in between. Germline assignment: CDR1 SGHTS and CDR2 YDEGEE. This CDR3 is 15 amino acids long. CDR3 amino acids: CASSPRELRPYEQYF. For the CDR3, the DNA is TGTGCCAGCAGCCCGAGGGAGCTCCGACCTTACGAGCAGTACTTC.

This chain links TRBV30 with TRBJ2-7, with 9 bases aligning to TRBD2. The germline gives CDR1 GTSNPN, CDR2 SVGIG (reference sequence). The CDR3 is made up of 14 amino acids. J gave up 4 bases and V 2 bases, and 6 bases lay outside the gene matches. CDR3 DNA: TGTGCCTGGAGTCTGACTAGCGGATTTTACGAGCAGTACTTC. Its translation: CAWSLTSGFYEQYF.

V is TRBV6-1 and J is TRBJ1-6; D remains unclear. The CDR3 extends over 15 amino acids. From germline, CDR1 is MNHNS and CDR2 SASEGT. V was cut by 4 bases and J by 0 bases, with 7 bases left in between. The CDR3 sequence: CASSALSSYNSPLHF. CDR3 nucleotide sequence: TGTGCCAGCAGTGCACTGAGCTCCTATAATTCACCCCTCCACTTT.